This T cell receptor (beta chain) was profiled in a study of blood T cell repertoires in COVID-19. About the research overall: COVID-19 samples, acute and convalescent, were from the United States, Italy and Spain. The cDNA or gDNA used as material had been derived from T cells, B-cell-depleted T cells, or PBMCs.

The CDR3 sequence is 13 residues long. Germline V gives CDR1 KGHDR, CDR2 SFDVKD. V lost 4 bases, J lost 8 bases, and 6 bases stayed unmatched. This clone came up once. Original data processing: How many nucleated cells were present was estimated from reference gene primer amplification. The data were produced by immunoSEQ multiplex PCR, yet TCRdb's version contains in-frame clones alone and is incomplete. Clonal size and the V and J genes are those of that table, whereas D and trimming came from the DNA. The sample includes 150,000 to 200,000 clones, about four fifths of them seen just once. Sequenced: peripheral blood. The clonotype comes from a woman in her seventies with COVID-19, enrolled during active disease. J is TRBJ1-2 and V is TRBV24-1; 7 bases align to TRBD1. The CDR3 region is CATSEATGMGYTF. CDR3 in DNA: TGTGCCACCAGTGAGGCGACAGGGATGGGCTACACCTTC.